This T cell receptor beta chain originates from a study of Ad26.COV2.S vaccination and SARS-CoV-2 variants. With regard to this clone: The sample contains more than one DNA sequence encoding this CDR3.

TCRdb keeps only in-frame clones here, not all; method: immunoSEQ multiplex PCR. In the table there are about 390,000 clones, approximately 90% of which are singletons. Documented treatment: approximately 18 received Ad26.COV2.S at low or high dose, single or two shots; about 5 received placebo; per-sample allocation not given. All samples were drawn on day 63, counting from the first vaccine or placebo injection. An 18-55-year-old adult in Boston served as donor. Expressing Wuhan-strain SARS-CoV-2 spike, an Ad26 vector served as the vaccine. This receptor was obtained from a person aged 18-65 years who received the Ad26.COV2.S COVID-19 vaccine or a placebo. The material was peripheral blood, obtained in a trial of Ad26.COV2.S vaccine versus placebo.

The CDR3 here is CASSLVWDTEAFF. CDR3 DNA: TGTGCCAGCAGCTTGGTGTGGGACACTGAAGCTTTCTTT. V usage is TRBV5-5 and J usage is TRBJ1-1, with D unresolved. Trimming left V 0 bases short and J 3 bases short, with 6 bases between. CDR1 and CDR2 from the germline V gene are SGHKS and YYEKEE (reference sequence). The CDR3 has 13 residues.